The clone carrying this T cell receptor (beta chain) was found many times. Germline CDR1 is LNHDA and CDR2 is SQIVND (reference sequence). This CDR3 spans 16 amino acids. Trimming shortened V by 0 bases and J by 3 bases, and 12 bases separated the two germline ends. This entry comes from a study of T cell repertoires in cytomegalovirus infection. At the level of the study: Shared public TCR beta signatures pointed to both CMV infection and a matching HLA type.

In TCRdb, the reads were re-called with MiXCR into one record per CDR3 protein. Counted here are some 700,000 distinct CDR3 sequences, 35% to 40% occurring once; the ten biggest clones make up around 3%. Input material: PBMCs. The sequence was obtained from a human donor in good health (CMV status not recorded). Some clones in this sample may be carry-over from other donors' samples. This chain connects TRBV19 to TRBJ1-5, with a possible D match to TRBD1 (6 bases). The CDR3 spells CASSIDRGTHNQPQHF. CDR3 DNA: TGTGCCAGTAGTATAGATCGGGGGACACACAATCAGCCCCAGCATTTT. The full variable domain, in which reference TRBV19 and TRBJ1-5 provide the parts outside the CDR3, is DGGITQSPKYLFRKEGQNVTLSCEQNLNHDAMYWYRQDPGQGLRLIYYSQIVNDFQKGDIAEGYSVSREKKESFPLTVTSAQKNPTAFYLCASSIDRGTHNQPQHFGDGTRLSIL.